The rows below give T cell receptor beta chains drawn from one sample of a study of blood T cell repertoires in COVID-19. Using immunoSEQ multiplex PCR, the repertoire was profiled, and TCRdb retains in-frame clones only, with some absent. The sample lists under 350,000 clones, approximately 83% occurring once. Sequencing was carried out using PBMCs or T cells enriched from blood (not recorded which). These TCRs come from a woman aged 40 to 55 with acute COVID-19. Each CDR3 is given with its conserved first and last residue. A D gene is named only where the DNA matches it firmly. Size is stated for part of the rows, as once, few or many counts, or as a class when the clone is expanded.

clone_size	d_call	j_call	v_call	cdr3_aa	cdr3_nt
.	TRBD2	TRBJ2-3	TRBV5-6	CASSNRKTSVGDTQYF	TGTGCCAGCAGCAATCGAAAGACTAGCGTAGGGGATACGCAGTATTTT
.	.	TRBJ1-1	TRBV6-2/TRBV6-3	CASSYSLRLFKAFF	TGTGCCAGCAGTTACTCCCTGCGGCTCTTTAAAGCTTTCTTT
.	.	TRBJ2-1	TRBV29-1	CSVEGDRKVGKRCQFF	TGCAGCGTTGAAGGCGACAGGAAGGTAGGTAAGAGGTGCCAGTTCTTC
.	.	TRBJ2-3	TRBV3-1/TRBV3-2	CASSQDLVSWTDTQYF	TGTGCCAGCAGCCAAGATCTTGTCAGTTGGACAGATACGCAGTATTTT
few	TRBD1	TRBJ1-2	TRBV19	CASSPTGTAYGYTF	TGTGCCAGTAGCCCCACGGGGACAGCCTATGGCTACACCTTC
.	TRBD1	TRBJ2-2	TRBV19	CASSGQGWVTGELFF	TGTGCCAGTAGTGGACAGGGATGGGTCACCGGGGAGCTGTTTTTT
.	TRBD1	TRBJ1-2	TRBV4-1	CASSPFGQGAFGYTF	TGCGCCAGCAGCCCCTTTGGGCAGGGGGCCTTTGGCTACACCTTC
.	.	TRBJ2-3	TRBV6-5	CASTSFSLPTDTQYF	TGTGCCAGCACCTCGTTTAGCTTACCCACAGATACGCAGTATTTT
.	TRBD2	TRBJ2-2	TRBV28	CASRAGEWDTGELFF	TGTGCCAGCAGGGCGGGGGAGTGGGACACCGGGGAGCTGTTTTTT
.	TRBD2	TRBJ2-1	TRBV13	CASSDRTSGMDEQFF	TGTGCCAGCAGCGATAGGACTAGCGGGATGGATGAGCAGTTCTTC
.	TRBD1	TRBJ1-3	TRBV10-3	CAISAWAGGNSGNTIYF	TGTGCCATCAGTGCGTGGGCAGGGGGCAACTCTGGAAACACCATATATTTT
.	TRBD1	TRBJ1-2	TRBV4-1	CASSQDPRGTGGYGYTF	TGCGCCAGCAGCCAAGATCCTAGGGGGACAGGGGGATATGGCTACACCTTC
once	.	TRBJ1-5	TRBV12-3/TRBV12-4	CASSAGQPQHF	TGTGCGTCGTCTGCAGGGCAGCCCCAGCATTTT
.	TRBD1	TRBJ2-4	TRBV6-1	CASSESWTGGPGALAKNIQYF	TGTGCCAGCAGTGAAAGCTGGACAGGGGGCCCCGGGGCCCTAGCCAAAAACATTCAGTACTTC
.	.	TRBJ1-5	TRBV5-6	CASSLKGQANQPQHF	TGTGCCAGCAGCTTGAAGGGGCAGGCGAATCAGCCCCAGCATTTT
.	.	TRBJ1-1	TRBV5-6	CASSLGKGRSNTEAFF	TGTGCCAGCAGCTTGGGGAAGGGGAGGTCGAACACTGAAGCTTTCTTT
.	TRBD1	TRBJ1-6	TRBV28	CASSSRLRDRTYSPLHF	TGTGCCAGCAGTTCTCGTCTCCGGGACAGGACGTATTCACCCCTCCACTTT
.	TRBD2	TRBJ2-1	TRBV27	CASSFLSGGRHNEQFF	TGTGCCAGCAGTTTTCTGTCGGGCGGGAGACACAATGAGCAGTTCTTC
.	TRBD1	TRBJ2-3	TRBV29-1	CSVPAGTGRDTQYF	TGCAGCGTCCCGGCCGGGACAGGGCGGGATACGCAGTATTTT
.	.	TRBJ1-1	TRBV15	CATKPRTDTEAFF	TGTGCCACCAAGCCAAGGACAGACACTGAAGCTTTCTTT
.	.	TRBJ1-2	TRBV5-4	CASSERTSGIYGYTF	TGTGCCAGCAGCGAACGAACTTCAGGCATCTATGGCTACACCTTC
.	.	TRBJ2-6	TRBV7-9	CASSSSDSASGANVLTF	TGTGCCAGCAGCTCTTCGGACAGTGCGTCCGGGGCCAACGTCCTGACTTTC
.	.	TRBJ1-3	TRBV6-5	CASLRTGTSGNTIYF	TGTGCCAGCTTACGGACGGGAACCTCTGGAAACACCATATATTTT
few	TRBD2	TRBJ2-1	TRBV20-1	CSASKLAGSNEQFF	TGCAGTGCTAGTAAACTAGCGGGGAGCAATGAGCAGTTCTTC
.	TRBD1	TRBJ2-7	TRBV4-2	CASSQVGQGFYEQYF	TGTGCCAGCAGCCAAGTAGGACAGGGGTTCTACGAGCAGTACTTC
.	TRBD1	TRBJ2-1	TRBV9	CASSVGGGKPGTGEQFF	TGTGCCAGCAGCGTAGGTGGGGGCAAGCCCGGGACAGGTGAGCAGTTCTTC
.	.	TRBJ2-2	TRBV5-5	CASSKRATDTGELFF	TGTGCCAGCAGTAAGAGGGCCACCGACACCGGGGAGCTGTTTTTT
once	TRBD2	TRBJ2-3	TRBV19	CASSGGRGGGTDTQYF	TGTGCCAGTAGTGGGGGTCGGGGCGGGGGAACAGATACGCAGTATTTT
.	.	TRBJ1-6	TRBV4-3	CASSQGGSYNSPLHF	TGCGCCAGCAGCCAAGGAGGCTCCTATAATTCACCCCTCCACTTT
.	TRBD1	TRBJ1-5	TRBV5-5	CASSALQGAIGQPQHF	TGTGCCAGCAGTGCGCTGCAGGGGGCGATTGGACAGCCCCAGCATTTT
.	TRBD1	TRBJ1-6	TRBV19	CASSRSPGQGFGSYNSPLHF	TGTGCCAGTAGTAGATCCCCGGGACAGGGATTCGGTTCCTATAATTCACCCCTCCACTTT
.	TRBD1	TRBJ2-7	TRBV7-9	CASSSGTGIRFYEQYF	TGTGCCAGCAGCTCCGGGACAGGGATCCGCTTCTACGAGCAGTACTTC
.	TRBD2	TRBJ2-2	TRBV5-4	CASSRTGTSGSRGELFF	TGTGCCAGCAGCCGCACGGGGACTAGCGGGAGCAGGGGGGAGCTGTTTTTT
.	.	TRBJ2-7	TRBV11-1	CASSLAWGETYEQYF	TGTGCCAGCAGCTTAGCCTGGGGGGAGACCTACGAGCAGTACTTC
.	.	TRBJ1-4	TRBV7-2	CASSLVHTTNEKLFF	TGTGCCAGCAGCTTAGTTCACACAACTAATGAAAAACTGTTTTTT
once	TRBD1	TRBJ2-5	TRBV9	CASSVAGTGQETQYF	TGTGCCAGCAGCGTAGCAGGGACAGGGCAAGAGACCCAGTACTTC
.	.	TRBJ1-1	TRBV6-5	CASRRQVHTEAFF	TGTGCCAGCAGGAGACAGGTGCACACTGAAGCTTTCTTT
.	TRBD1	TRBJ1-6	TRBV7-2	CASSSQGKLNSPLHF	TGTGCCAGCAGCTCACAGGGGAAATTGAATTCACCCCTCCACTTT
.	TRBD2	TRBJ2-1	TRBV11-2	CASSPRLAGGYNEQFF	TGTGCCAGCAGCCCACGACTAGCGGGGGGCTACAATGAGCAGTTCTTC
.	TRBD1	TRBJ1-6	TRBV18	CASSPWGGQGNSPLHF	TGTGCCAGCTCACCCTGGGGGGGACAGGGGAATTCACCCCTCCACTTT
once	.	TRBJ2-1	TRBV7-3	CASGISNNEQFF	TGTGCCAGCGGCATTTCAAACAATGAGCAGTTCTTC
.	TRBD1	TRBJ2-5	TRBV3-1/TRBV3-2	CASSPVRGLETQYF	TGTGCCAGCAGCCCAGTCAGGGGGTTGGAGACCCAGTACTTC